Following are 8 T cell receptor beta chains from one sample sequenced in a study of cytomegalovirus exposure and HLA in healthy donors. The PCR made use of 60 Vbeta and 13 Jbeta primers. Data came from immunoSEQ multiplex PCR; TCRdb stores just in-frame clones and leaves some out. The sample carries approximately 150,000 clones, roughly 89% recorded once. The sample consisted of PBMCs. The receptors were sampled from a woman aged 25 to 39 in good health and CMV-seronegative.

This clone showed up just a few times. The rearrangement uses TRBV25-1 and TRBJ1-5; D remains unclear. Trimming stripped 4 bases from V and 2 bases from J, with 3 bases between. Germline V gene data show CDR1 as MGHDK and CDR2 as SYGVNS. The length of the CDR3 is 12 residues. Here the CDR3 reads CASSAGNQPQHF. CDR3 bases: TGTGCCAGCAGTGCGGGCAATCAGCCCCAGCATTTT.

As concerns this clone: Sequence at one end of the junction differs from germline and may be a read error. Distinct nucleotide sequences in the sample also encode this CDR3. The chain links TRBV19 to TRBJ2-7; 9 bases agree with TRBD1. The CDR3 spans 14 residues. CDR1 LNHDA and CDR2 SQIVND come from the germline V gene (reference sequence). CDR3 loop: CASSHRDRAYEQYF. For the CDR3, the DNA is TGCGCCAGTAGTCACCGGGACAGGGCCTACGAGCAGTACTTC.

The chain carries TRBV5-6 and TRBJ2-2, with D possibly being TRBD1 (6 bases). The CDR3 sequence is 17 residues long. Germline values: CDR1 SGHDT, CDR2 YYEEEE. Trimming removed 2 bases at V and 6 bases at J, with 20 bases between. This CDR3 is CASSFRGRQDKAGELFF. The CDR3 nucleotides are TGTGCCAGCAGCTTCCGAGGCCGACAGGACAAGGCCGGGGAGCTGTTTTTT.

This chain connects TRBV7-6 to TRBJ1-4; 7 nucleotides line up with TRBD1. V was clipped by 5 bases and J by 0 bases; unmatched bases: 0. This CDR3 contains 14 residues. Germline lookup yields CDR1 SGHVS and CDR2 FNYEAQ. CDR3 sequence reads: CASSQGATNEKLFF. CDR3 DNA sequence: TGTGCCAGCAGCCAGGGGGCAACTAATGAAAAACTGTTTTTT.

The chain joins TRBV19 to TRBJ2-1, with 15 bases lining up with TRBD2. Germline V CDR1 and CDR2: LNHDA, SQIVND (reference sequence). This CDR3 spans 17 amino acids. V trimming: 3 bases; J trimming: 10 bases; junction bases outside the gene matches: 10. CDR3 residues: CASSITRTGTSGREQFF. In DNA form, the CDR3 reads TGTGCCAGTAGTATTACCCGTACCGGGACTAGCGGGAGGGAGCAGTTCTTC.

As concerns this clone: Compared with germline, one end of the junction differs, possibly owing to a read error. The V and J genes are TRBV4-1 and TRBJ2-2; maybe TRBD2 (6 bases). The CDR3 is 16 amino acids. Germline V CDR1 and CDR2: MGHRA, YSYEKL. The DNA of the CDR3 is TGCGCCAGCAGCCAGCCTCGGGACTCGAAGACCGGGGAGCTGTTTTTT. Translated: CASSQPRDSKTGELFF.

V is TRBV5-6 and J is TRBJ1-6, with a possible D match to TRBD1 (5 bases). This CDR3 has 12 amino acids. Looked up from germline, CDR1 is SGHDT and CDR2 is YYEEEE. Trimming removed 6 bases at V and 10 bases at J, with 11 bases between. The CDR3: CASNSGGSPLHF. CDR3 nucleotide sequence: TGTGCCAGCAACTCGGGGGGATCACCCCTCCACTTT.

This chain links TRBV30 with TRBJ1-1, with no clear D. V gave up 5 bases and J gave up 3 bases, with 13 bases separating them. Germline assignment: CDR1 GTSNPN and CDR2 SVGIG (reference sequence). The CDR3 totals 13 residues. For the CDR3, the DNA is TGTGCCTGGGGCCCCGGGGTTTACACTGAAGCTTTCTTT. It yields the protein CAWGPGVYTEAFF.